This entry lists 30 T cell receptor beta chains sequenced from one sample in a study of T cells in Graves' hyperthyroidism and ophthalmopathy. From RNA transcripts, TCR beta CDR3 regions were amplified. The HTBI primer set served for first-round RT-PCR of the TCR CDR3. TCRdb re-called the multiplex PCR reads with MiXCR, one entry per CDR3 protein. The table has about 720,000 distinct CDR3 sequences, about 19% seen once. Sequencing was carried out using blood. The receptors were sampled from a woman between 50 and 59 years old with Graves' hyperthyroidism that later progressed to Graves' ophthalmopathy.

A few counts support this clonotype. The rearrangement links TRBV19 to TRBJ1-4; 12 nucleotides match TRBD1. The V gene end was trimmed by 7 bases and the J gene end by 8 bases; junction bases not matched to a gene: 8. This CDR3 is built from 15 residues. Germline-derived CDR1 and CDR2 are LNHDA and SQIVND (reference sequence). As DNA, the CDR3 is TGTGCCAGTAACAACTTCGGGACAGGGGGCGAAAAACTGTTTTTT. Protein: CASNNFGTGGEKLFF.

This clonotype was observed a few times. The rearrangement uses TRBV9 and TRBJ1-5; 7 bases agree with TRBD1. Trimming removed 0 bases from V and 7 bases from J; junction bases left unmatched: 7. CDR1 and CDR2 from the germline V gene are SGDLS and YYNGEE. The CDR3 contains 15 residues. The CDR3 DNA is TGTGCCAGCAGCGTAGGACAGGGCCGGGCACAGCCCCAGCATTTT. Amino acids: CASSVGQGRAQPQHF.

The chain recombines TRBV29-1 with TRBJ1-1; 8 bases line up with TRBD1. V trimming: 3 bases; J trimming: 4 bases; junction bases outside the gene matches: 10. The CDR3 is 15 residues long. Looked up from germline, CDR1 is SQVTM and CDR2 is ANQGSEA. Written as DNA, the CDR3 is TGCAGCGTTGAGGAGGCAGGGGGCTTTGGCACTGAAGCTTTCTTT. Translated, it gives CSVEEAGGFGTEAFF. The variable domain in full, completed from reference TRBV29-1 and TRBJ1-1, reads SAVISQKPSRDICQRGTSLTIQCQVDSQVTMMFWYRQQPGQSLTLIATANQGSEATYESGFVIDKFPISRPNLTFSTLTVSNMSPEDSSIYLCSVEEAGGFGTEAFFGQGTRLTVV.

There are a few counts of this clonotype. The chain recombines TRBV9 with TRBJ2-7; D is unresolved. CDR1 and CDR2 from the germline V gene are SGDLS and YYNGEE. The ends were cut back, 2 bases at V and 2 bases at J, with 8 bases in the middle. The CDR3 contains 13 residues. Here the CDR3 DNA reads TGTGCCAGCAGCGTCGGGTCCCCCTACGAGCAGTACTTC. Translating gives CASSVGSPYEQYF.

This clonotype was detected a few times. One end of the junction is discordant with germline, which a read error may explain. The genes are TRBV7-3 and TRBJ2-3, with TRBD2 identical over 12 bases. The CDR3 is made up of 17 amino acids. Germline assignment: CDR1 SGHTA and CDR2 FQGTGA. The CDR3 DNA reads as TGTGCCAGCAGCCTAACGACTAGCGGGGGACCACAGGATACGCAGTATTTT. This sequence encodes CASSLTTSGGPQDTQYF. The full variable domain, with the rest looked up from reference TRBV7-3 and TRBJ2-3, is GAGVSQTPSNKVTEKGKYVELRCDPISGHTALYWYRQSLGQGPEFLIYFQGTGAADDSGLPNDRFFAVRPEGSVSTLKIQRTERGDSAVYLCASSLTTSGGPQDTQYFGPGTRLTVL.

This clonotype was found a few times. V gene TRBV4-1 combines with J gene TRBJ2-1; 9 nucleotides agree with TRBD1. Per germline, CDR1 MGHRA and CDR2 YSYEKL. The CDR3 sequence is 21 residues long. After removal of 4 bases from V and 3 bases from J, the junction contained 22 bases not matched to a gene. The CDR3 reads CASSPPLGQGSFWGLYNEQFF. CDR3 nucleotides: TGCGCCAGCAGCCCCCCCCTCGGACAGGGGTCTTTTTGGGGCCTCTACAATGAGCAGTTCTTC.

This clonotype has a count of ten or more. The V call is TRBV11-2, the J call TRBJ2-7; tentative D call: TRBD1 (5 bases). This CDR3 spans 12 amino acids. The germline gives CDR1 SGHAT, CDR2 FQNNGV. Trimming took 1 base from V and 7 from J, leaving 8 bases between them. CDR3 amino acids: CASSLVGREQYF. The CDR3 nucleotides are TGTGCCAGCAGCTTAGTGGGGCGTGAGCAGTACTTC.

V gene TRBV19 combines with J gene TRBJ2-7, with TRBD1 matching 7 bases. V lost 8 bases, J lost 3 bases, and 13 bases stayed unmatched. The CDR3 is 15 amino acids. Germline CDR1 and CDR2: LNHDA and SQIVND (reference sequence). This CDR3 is CASGLTGSTIYEQYF. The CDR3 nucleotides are TGTGCCAGTGGTCTGACAGGGTCTACCATCTACGAGCAGTACTTC.

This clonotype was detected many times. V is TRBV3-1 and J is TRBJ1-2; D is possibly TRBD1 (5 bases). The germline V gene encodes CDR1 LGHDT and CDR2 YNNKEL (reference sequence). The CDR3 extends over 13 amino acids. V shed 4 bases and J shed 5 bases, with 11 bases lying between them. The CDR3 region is CASSRDFLYGYTF. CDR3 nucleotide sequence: TGTGCCAGCAGCCGGGACTTTCTGTATGGCTACACCTTC.

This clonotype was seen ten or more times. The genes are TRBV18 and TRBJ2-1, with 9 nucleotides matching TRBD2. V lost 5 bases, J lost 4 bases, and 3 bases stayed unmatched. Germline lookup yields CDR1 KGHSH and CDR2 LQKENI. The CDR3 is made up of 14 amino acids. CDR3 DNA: TGTGCCAGCTCAAATAGCGGGGGTTACAATGAGCAGTTCTTC. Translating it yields CASSNSGGYNEQFF.

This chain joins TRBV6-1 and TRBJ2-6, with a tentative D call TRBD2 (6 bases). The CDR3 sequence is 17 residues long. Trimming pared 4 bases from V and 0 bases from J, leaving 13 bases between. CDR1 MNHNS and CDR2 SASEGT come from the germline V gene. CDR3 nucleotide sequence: TGTGCCAGCAGTGGAAGGGCGGGAAGCTCTGGGGCCAACGTCCTGACTTTC. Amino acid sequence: CASSGRAGSSGANVLTF.

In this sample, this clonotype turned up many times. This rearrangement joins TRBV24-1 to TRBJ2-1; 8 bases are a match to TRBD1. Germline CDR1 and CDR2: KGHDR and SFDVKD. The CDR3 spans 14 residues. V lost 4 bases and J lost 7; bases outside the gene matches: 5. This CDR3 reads CATSEPDRVNEQFF. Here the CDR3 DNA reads TGTGCCACCAGTGAACCGGACAGGGTGAATGAGCAGTTCTTC.

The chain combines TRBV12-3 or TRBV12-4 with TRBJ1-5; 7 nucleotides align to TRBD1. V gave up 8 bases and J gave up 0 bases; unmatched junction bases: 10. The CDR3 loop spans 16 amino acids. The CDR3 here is CASARDRDYSNQPQHF. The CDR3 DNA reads TGTGCCAGCGCCCGTGACAGGGATTATAGCAATCAGCCCCAGCATTTT.

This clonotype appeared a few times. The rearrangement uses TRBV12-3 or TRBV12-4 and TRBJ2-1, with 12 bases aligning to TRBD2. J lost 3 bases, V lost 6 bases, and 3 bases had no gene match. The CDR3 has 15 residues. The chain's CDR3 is CASRRLAGVYNEQFF. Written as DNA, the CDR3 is TGTGCCAGCAGAAGACTAGCGGGGGTCTACAATGAGCAGTTCTTC.

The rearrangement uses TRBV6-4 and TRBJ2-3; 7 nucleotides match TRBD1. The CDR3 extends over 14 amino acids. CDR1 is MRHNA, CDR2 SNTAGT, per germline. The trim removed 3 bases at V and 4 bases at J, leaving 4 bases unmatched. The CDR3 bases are TGTGCCAGCAGTGAACAGGGGCGTGCAGATACGCAGTATTTT. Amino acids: CASSEQGRADTQYF.

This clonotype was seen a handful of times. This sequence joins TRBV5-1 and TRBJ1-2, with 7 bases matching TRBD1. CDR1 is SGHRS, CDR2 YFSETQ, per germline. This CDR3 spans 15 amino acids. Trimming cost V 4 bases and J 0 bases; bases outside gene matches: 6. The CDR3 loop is CASSPVGQTNYGYTF. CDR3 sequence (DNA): TGCGCCAGCAGCCCCGTGGGACAGACTAACTATGGCTACACCTTC.

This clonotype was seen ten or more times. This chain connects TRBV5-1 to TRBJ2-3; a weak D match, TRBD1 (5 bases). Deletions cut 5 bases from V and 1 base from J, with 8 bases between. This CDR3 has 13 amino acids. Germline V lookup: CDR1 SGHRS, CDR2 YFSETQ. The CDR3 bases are TGCGCCAGCAGTGGCAGGGGCACAGATACGCAGTATTTT. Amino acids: CASSGRGTDTQYF. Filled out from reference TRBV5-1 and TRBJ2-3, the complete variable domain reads KAGVTQTPRYLIKTRGQQVTLSCSPISGHRSVSWYQQTPGQGLQFLFEYFSETQRNKGNFPGRFSGRQFSNSRSEMNVSTLELGDSALYLCASSGRGTDTQYFGPGTRLTVL.

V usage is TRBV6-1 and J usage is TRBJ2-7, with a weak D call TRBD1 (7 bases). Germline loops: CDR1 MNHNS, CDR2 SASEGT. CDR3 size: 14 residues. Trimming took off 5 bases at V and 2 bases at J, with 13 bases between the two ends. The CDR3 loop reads CASSYGGTAYEQYF. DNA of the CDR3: TGTGCCAGCAGTTACGGAGGGACAGCCTACGAGCAGTACTTC.

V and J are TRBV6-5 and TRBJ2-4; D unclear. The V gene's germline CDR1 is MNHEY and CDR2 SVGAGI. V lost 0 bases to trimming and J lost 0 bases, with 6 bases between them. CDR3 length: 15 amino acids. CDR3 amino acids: CASSYSRLAKNIQYF. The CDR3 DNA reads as TGTGCCAGCAGTTACTCGAGGCTAGCCAAAAACATTCAGTACTTC.

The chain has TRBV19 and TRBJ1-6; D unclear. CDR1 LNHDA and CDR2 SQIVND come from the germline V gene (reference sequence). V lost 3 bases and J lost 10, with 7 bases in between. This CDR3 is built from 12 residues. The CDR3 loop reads CASSISNSPLHF. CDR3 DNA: TGTGCCAGTAGTATTTCGAACTCACCCCTCCACTTT. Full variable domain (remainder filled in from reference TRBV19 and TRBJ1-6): DGGITQSPKYLFRKEGQNVTLSCEQNLNHDAMYWYRQDPGQGLRLIYYSQIVNDFQKGDIAEGYSVSREKKESFPLTVTSAQKNPTAFYLCASSISNSPLHFGNGTRLTVT.

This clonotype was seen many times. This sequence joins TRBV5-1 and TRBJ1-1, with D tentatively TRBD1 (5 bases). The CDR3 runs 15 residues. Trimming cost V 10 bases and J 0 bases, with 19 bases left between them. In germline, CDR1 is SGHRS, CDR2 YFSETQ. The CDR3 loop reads CASRTAGELNTEAFF. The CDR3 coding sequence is TGCGCCTCCCGAACAGCGGGGGAATTGAACACTGAAGCTTTCTTT.

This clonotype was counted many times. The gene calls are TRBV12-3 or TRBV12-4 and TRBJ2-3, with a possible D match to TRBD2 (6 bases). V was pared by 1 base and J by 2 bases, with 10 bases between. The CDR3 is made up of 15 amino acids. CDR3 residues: CASSLVAAATDTQYF. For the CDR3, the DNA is TGTGCCAGCAGTTTAGTAGCGGCGGCCACAGATACGCAGTATTTT.

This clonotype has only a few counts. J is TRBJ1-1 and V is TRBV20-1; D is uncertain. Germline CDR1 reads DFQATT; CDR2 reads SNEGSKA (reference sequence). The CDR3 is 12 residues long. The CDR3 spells CRWERTNTEAFF. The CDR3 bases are TGCAGATGGGAACGGACGAACACTGAAGCTTTCTTT.

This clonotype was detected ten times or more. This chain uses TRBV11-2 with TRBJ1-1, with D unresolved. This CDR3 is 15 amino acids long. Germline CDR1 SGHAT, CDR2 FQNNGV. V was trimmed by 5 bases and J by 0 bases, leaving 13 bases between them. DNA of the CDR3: TGTGCCAGCAGCAAAAGACCAGGTTTGAACACTGAAGCTTTCTTT. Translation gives CASSKRPGLNTEAFF.

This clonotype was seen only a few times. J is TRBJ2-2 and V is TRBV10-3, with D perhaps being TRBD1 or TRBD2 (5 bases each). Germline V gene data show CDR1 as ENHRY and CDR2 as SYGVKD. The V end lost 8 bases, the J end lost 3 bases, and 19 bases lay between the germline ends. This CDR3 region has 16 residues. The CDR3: CAISPGTTSDTGELFF. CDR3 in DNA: TGTGCCATCTCGCCCGGGACGACTTCAGACACCGGGGAGCTGTTTTTT.

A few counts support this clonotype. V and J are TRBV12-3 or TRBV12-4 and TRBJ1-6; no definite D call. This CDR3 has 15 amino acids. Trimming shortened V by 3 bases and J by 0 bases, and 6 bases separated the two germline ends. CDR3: CASSFGSSYNSPLHF. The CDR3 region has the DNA TGTGCCAGCAGTTTCGGTAGCTCCTATAATTCACCCCTCCACTTT.

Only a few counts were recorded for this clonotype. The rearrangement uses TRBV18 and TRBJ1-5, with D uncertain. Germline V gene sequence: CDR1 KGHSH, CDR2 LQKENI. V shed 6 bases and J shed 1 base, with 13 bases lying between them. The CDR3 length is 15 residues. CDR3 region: CASSPNSGSNQPQHF. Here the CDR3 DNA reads TGTGCCAGCTCCCCCAATTCGGGGAGCAATCAGCCCCAGCATTTT.

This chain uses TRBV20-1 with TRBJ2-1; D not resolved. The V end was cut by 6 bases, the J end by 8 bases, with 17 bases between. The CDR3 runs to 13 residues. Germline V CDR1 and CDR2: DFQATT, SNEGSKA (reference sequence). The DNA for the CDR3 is TGCAGTGCGGGTGACAATCCGCGTGATGAGCAGTTCTTC. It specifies CSAGDNPRDEQFF.

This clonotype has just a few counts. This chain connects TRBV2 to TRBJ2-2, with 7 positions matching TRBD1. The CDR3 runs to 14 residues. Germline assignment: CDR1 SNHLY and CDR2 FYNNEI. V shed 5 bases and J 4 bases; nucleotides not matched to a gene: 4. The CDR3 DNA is TGTGCCAGCAGTTCTAACAGGGGCACCGGGGAGCTGTTTTTT. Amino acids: CASSSNRGTGELFF.

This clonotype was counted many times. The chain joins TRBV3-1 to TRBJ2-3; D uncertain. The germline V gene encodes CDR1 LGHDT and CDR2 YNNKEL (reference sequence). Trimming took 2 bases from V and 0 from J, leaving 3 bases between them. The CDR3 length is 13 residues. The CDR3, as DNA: TGTGCCAGCAGCCAATTGAGCACAGATACGCAGTATTTT. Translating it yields CASSQLSTDTQYF.